Listed here are 29 T cell receptor beta chains from one sample, sequenced in a study of cytomegalovirus exposure and HLA in healthy donors. Vbeta (60) and Jbeta (13) primers were used in the PCR. The protocol was immunoSEQ multiplex PCR, while the TCRdb copy is restricted to in-frame clones and leaves out a portion. This sample has under 150,000 clones, with nearly 85% found just once. The sequenced material came from PBMCs. The source of these receptors is a male donor in good health and CMV-seronegative.

The J gene is TRBJ2-1, the V gene TRBV5-1; the D gene is possibly TRBD2 (5 bases). CDR3 length: 15 residues. The V gene lost 4 bases and the J gene lost 0 bases, with 11 bases spanning the gap. Germline values: CDR1 SGHRS, CDR2 YFSETQ. CDR3 nucleotides: TGCGCCAGCAGCCCACAAGGGAGCTCCTACAATGAGCAGTTCTTC. This codes for CASSPQGSSYNEQFF.

The CDR3 sequence is CASSYEALAGSNEQFF. The DNA for the CDR3 is TGTGCCAGCAGTTACGAGGCCCTAGCGGGGAGCAATGAGCAGTTCTTC. The chain carries TRBV6-5 and TRBJ2-1; 9 nucleotides align to TRBD2. The CDR3 covers 16 residues. V was clipped by 2 bases and J by 6 bases; unmatched bases: 8. In germline, CDR1 is MNHEY, CDR2 SVGAGI.

The rearrangement joins TRBV18 to TRBJ2-3, with TRBD2 identical over 8 bases. This CDR3 contains 17 residues. Germline-derived CDR1 and CDR2 are KGHSH and LQKENI. V shed 3 bases and J 0 bases; nucleotides not matched to a gene: 8. CDR3 residues: CASSPRIAGSSTDTQYF. In DNA, the CDR3 is TGTGCCAGCTCACCGCGGATAGCGGGGTCTAGCACAGATACGCAGTATTTT. Full variable domain (remainder filled in from reference TRBV18 and TRBJ2-3): NAGVMQNPRHLVRRRGQEARLRCSPMKGHSHVYWYRQLPEEGLKFMVYLQKENIIDESGMPKERFSAEFPKEGPSILRIQQVVRGDSAAYFCASSPRIAGSSTDTQYFGPGTRLTVL.

The chain links TRBV18 to TRBJ1-1; no definite D call. The CDR3 consists of 12 residues. Trimming pared 5 bases from V and 6 bases from J, leaving 10 bases between. Germline V lookup: CDR1 KGHSH, CDR2 LQKENI. The CDR3 loop reads CASSWGVAEAFF. As DNA, the CDR3 is TGTGCCAGCTCATGGGGAGTGGCTGAAGCTTTCTTT. Complete variable domain (other parts from reference TRBV18 and TRBJ1-1): NAGVMQNPRHLVRRRGQEARLRCSPMKGHSHVYWYRQLPEEGLKFMVYLQKENIIDESGMPKERFSAEFPKEGPSILRIQQVVRGDSAAYFCASSWGVAEAFFGQGTRLTVV.

V usage is TRBV9 and J usage is TRBJ2-3; no clear D. Germline V CDR1 and CDR2: SGDLS, YYNGEE. This CDR3 region has 12 residues. V shed 4 bases and J shed 6 bases, with 9 bases lying between them. DNA for the CDR3: TGTGCCAGCAGCCCTCGTCCCGATACGCAGTATTTT. Encoded protein: CASSPRPDTQYF.

V usage is TRBV6-1 and J usage is TRBJ1-1; no reliable D call. The CDR3 consists of 14 residues. From germline, CDR1 is MNHNS and CDR2 SASEGT. Trimming shortened V by 2 bases and J by 1 base, and 8 bases separated the two germline ends. The chain's CDR3 is CASSEYHRNTEAFF. CDR3 bases: TGTGCCAGCAGTGAATACCACAGGAACACTGAAGCTTTCTTT.

The chain carries TRBV28 and TRBJ2-1; perhaps TRBD2 as D (7 bases). Trimming left V 5 bases short and J 7 bases short, with 21 bases between. Per the germline V gene, CDR1 is MDHEN and CDR2 is SYDVKM. There are 16 residues in the CDR3. CDR3 protein: CASSPRGGAGRNEQFF. The CDR3 region has the DNA TGTGCCAGCAGTCCACGAGGGGGAGCGGGACGGAATGAGCAGTTCTTC.

The rearrangement uses TRBV5-1 and TRBJ1-4; D unclear. The length of the CDR3 is 14 residues. The V end lost 4 bases, the J end lost 7 bases, and 14 bases lay between the germline ends. Germline values: CDR1 SGHRS, CDR2 YFSETQ. The CDR3 nucleotides are TGCGCCAGCAGCGTGCAGACTCGCGGTGAAAAACTGTTTTTT. Its protein product is CASSVQTRGEKLFF.

The genes are TRBV30 and TRBJ1-1; TRBD1 agrees at 8 bases. Germline V gives CDR1 GTSNPN, CDR2 SVGIG (reference sequence). Trimming at V came to 5 bases and at J to 0 bases, leaving 20 bases not matched to a gene. The CDR3 totals 19 residues. In DNA, the CDR3 is TGTGCCTGGTCCCGGACAGGGAAAATCCCACGTACTGTGAACACTGAAGCTTTCTTT. Translating gives CAWSRTGKIPRTVNTEAFF. The variable domain in full, with the rest retrieved from reference TRBV30 and TRBJ1-1, is SQTIHQWPATLVQPVGSPLSLECTVEGTSNPNLYWYRQAAGRGLQLLFYSVGIGQISSEVPQNLSASRPQDRQFILSSKKLLLSDSGFYLCAWSRTGKIPRTVNTEAFFGQGTRLTVV.

This clone was detected only a few times. The rearrangement links TRBV20-1 to TRBJ1-2, with D unresolved. With 6 bases removed from V and 10 bases from J, the gap between germline ends came to 9 bases. The V gene's germline CDR1 is DFQATT and CDR2 SNEGSKA (reference sequence). This CDR3 is built from 9 residues. CDR3 loop: CSAPGYYTF. In DNA, the CDR3 is TGCAGTGCCCCGGGTTACTACACCTTC.

The V gene is TRBV6-1, the J gene TRBJ1-6; 8 positions agree with TRBD1. There are 15 residues in the CDR3. Trimming cost V 3 bases and J 7 bases; bases outside gene matches: 5. Germline CDR1 and CDR2: MNHNS and SASEGT. The DNA of the CDR3 is TGTGCCAGCAGTGAGAGACAGGGGCAAAATTCACCCCTCCACTTT. It encodes CASSERQGQNSPLHF.

This chain joins TRBV19 and TRBJ2-2; D remains ambiguous. This CDR3 has 12 residues. Germline-derived CDR1 and CDR2 are LNHDA and SQIVND (reference sequence). V shed 6 bases and J shed 4 bases, with 6 bases lying between them. In nucleotides, the CDR3 is TGTGCCAGTAGCCCCGGCACCGGGGAGCTGTTTTTT. As protein: CASSPGTGELFF.

This chain links TRBV7-9 with TRBJ1-3, with D possibly TRBD1 on 5 matching bases. In germline, CDR1 is SEHNR, CDR2 FQNEAQ (reference sequence). There are 13 residues in the CDR3. V lost 5 bases and J lost 8, with 13 bases in between. The CDR3 nucleotides are TGTGCCAGCAGCACACGACAGTTCCACACCATATATTTT. It is translated as CASSTRQFHTIYF.

The gene calls are TRBV11-2 and TRBJ1-2; TRBD1 aligns across 7 bases. CDR3 length equals 15 residues. J gave up 1 base and V 3 bases, and 5 bases lay outside the gene matches. The V gene's germline CDR1 is SGHAT and CDR2 FQNNGV. The CDR3, as DNA: TGTGCCAGCAGCTTCACGACAGGGTATAACTATGGCTACACCTTC. Translation gives CASSFTTGYNYGYTF.

This sequence joins TRBV4-2 and TRBJ2-7; 10 bases line up with TRBD1. The J segment lost 5 bases and the V segment lost 1 base, leaving 11 bases of the junction unmatched. The germline V gene has CDR1 LGHNA and CDR2 YNFKEQ. The CDR3 runs to 17 residues. The CDR3, as DNA: TGTGCCAGCAGCCAAGTAGGCCGGGGACAGGGGTCCGACGAGCAGTACTTC. Translated, it gives CASSQVGRGQGSDEQYF.

The chain joins TRBV7-3 to TRBJ2-3; D perhaps matches TRBD2 (7 bases). The CDR3 runs 18 residues. Trimming cost V 3 bases and J 4 bases, with 23 bases left between them. The germline gives CDR1 SGHTA, CDR2 FQGTGA. This CDR3 is CASSFQGGGLKIADTQYF. The CDR3 bases are TGTGCCAGCAGCTTCCAAGGGGGGGGCCTGAAAATTGCAGATACGCAGTATTTT.

This clone was seen just once. The chain has TRBV9 and TRBJ2-5, with D perhaps matching TRBD1 (6 bases). The DNA end is a closer match to TRBJ2-7, so the J assignment may be wrong. Germline V gene sequence: CDR1 SGDLS, CDR2 YYNGEE. This CDR3 has 16 amino acids. CDR3 in amino acids: CASSDNMETGLYEQYF. Written as DNA, the CDR3 is TGTGCCAGCAGCGACAATATGGAAACAGGGCTCTACGAGCAGTACTTC.

V is TRBV15 and J is TRBJ1-4, with D uncertain. Trimming stripped 3 bases from V and 3 bases from J, with 11 bases between. CDR3 length: 15 residues. CDR1 is LNHNV, CDR2 YYDKDF, per germline (reference sequence). For the CDR3, the DNA is TGTGCCACCAGCAGGGAACCGGGTTCTAATGAAAAACTGTTTTTT. It yields the protein CATSREPGSNEKLFF.

This clone was found once. CDR3 protein: CASSPGWQGGTEAFF. The CDR3, as DNA: TGTGCCAGCTCACCGGGCTGGCAGGGGGGCACTGAAGCTTTCTTT. V and J are TRBV18 and TRBJ1-1; 7 bases map to TRBD1. From germline, CDR1 is KGHSH and CDR2 LQKENI. CDR3 length: 15 residues. The J segment lost 4 bases and the V segment lost 3 bases, leaving 8 bases of the junction unmatched.

J is TRBJ2-7 and V is TRBV5-6; a possible D gene is TRBD1 (5 bases). The V end lost 5 bases, the J end lost 2 bases, and 20 bases lay between the germline ends. The CDR3 length is 16 residues. CDR1 SGHDT and CDR2 YYEEEE come from the germline V gene. The CDR3 region is CASRRRRTGTAYEQYF. CDR3 sequence (DNA): TGTGCCAGCAGGCGACGACGCACAGGCACGGCCTACGAGCAGTACTTC. Together with reference TRBV5-6 and TRBJ2-7, the CDR3 gives the full variable domain: DAGVTQSPTHLIKTRGQQVTLRCSPKSGHDTVSWYQQALGQGPQFIFQYYEEEERQRGNFPDRFSGHQFPNYSSELNVNALLLGDSALYLCASRRRRTGTAYEQYFGPGTRLTVT.

This chain joins TRBV7-9 and TRBJ2-1, with 7 nucleotides matching TRBD1. The germline V gene encodes CDR1 SEHNR and CDR2 FQNEAQ (reference sequence). V dropped 2 bases and J dropped 6; count of bases not matched to a gene: 7. The CDR3 consists of 15 residues. The CDR3 loop reads CASSLLTGHLNEQFF. In DNA form, the CDR3 reads TGTGCCAGCAGCTTACTGACAGGGCATCTCAATGAGCAGTTCTTC.

The chain has TRBV5-1 and TRBJ2-2; D is perhaps TRBD1 (6 bases). Germline CDR1 reads SGHRS; CDR2 reads YFSETQ. V gave up 3 bases and J gave up 2 bases, with 17 bases separating them. This CDR3 has 17 amino acids. CDR3 residues: CASSYRFGDTNTGELFF. The DNA for the CDR3 is TGCGCCAGCAGCTACCGTTTCGGGGACACCAACACCGGGGAGCTGTTTTTT.

This clone has a handful of counts. This chain connects TRBV7-6 to TRBJ2-3, with a tentative D call TRBD2 (5 bases). This CDR3 has 12 amino acids. Per the germline V gene, CDR1 is SGHVS and CDR2 is FNYEAQ. V lost 5 bases, J lost 5 bases, and 8 bases lay in between. The CDR3 bases are TGTGCCAGCAGCCGACTAAGAGATACGCAGTATTTT. Protein sequence: CASSRLRDTQYF.

V usage is TRBV10-3 and J usage is TRBJ2-2; 7 bases match TRBD1. This CDR3 has 17 amino acids. After removal of 2 bases from V and 0 bases from J, the junction contained 6 bases not matched to a gene. The germline gives CDR1 ENHRY, CDR2 SYGVKD. CDR3 in amino acids: CAISEIGQATNTGELFF. CDR3 DNA: TGTGCCATCAGTGAGATCGGACAGGCAACGAACACCGGGGAGCTGTTTTTT.

The J gene is TRBJ2-3, the V gene TRBV14; D is ambiguous. Trimming stripped 3 bases from V and 0 bases from J, with 13 bases between. The CDR3 is 16 amino acids. Germline CDR1 is SGHDN and CDR2 is FVKESK. The CDR3 is CASSQLLAASTDTQYF. The CDR3, as DNA: TGTGCCAGCAGCCAGTTGTTGGCCGCCAGCACAGATACGCAGTATTTT.

This CDR3 reads CASSDLHCNRFSYEQYF. CDR3 DNA: TGTGCCAGCAGTGACCTCCATTGTAACAGGTTCTCCTACGAGCAGTACTTC. This chain joins TRBV6-4 and TRBJ2-7; TRBD1 might be the D (5 bases). The CDR3 runs 17 residues. Deletions cut 2 bases from V and 0 bases from J, with 17 bases between. Germline values: CDR1 MRHNA, CDR2 SNTAGT.

The V call is TRBV2, the J call TRBJ1-1; D is undetermined. This CDR3 contains 13 residues. Germline V gene sequence: CDR1 SNHLY, CDR2 FYNNEI. V was cut by 4 bases and J by 1 base, with 7 bases left in between. CDR3 DNA sequence: TGTGCCAGCAGTGGACAATCGAACACTGAAGCTTTCTTT. Its translation is CASSGQSNTEAFF.

The chain employs TRBV7-2 and TRBJ2-2, with D perhaps TRBD1 (6 bases). V lost 5 bases and J lost 4, with 14 bases in between. The length of the CDR3 is 15 residues. The germline CDR1 and CDR2 sequences are SGHTA and FQGNSA. The CDR3, as DNA: TGTGCCAGCAGCCCCGACAGGAGGCCCACCGGGGAGCTGTTTTTT. Translating it yields CASSPDRRPTGELFF.

This clone was observed once. V and J are TRBV7-6 and TRBJ1-1; 9 bases align to TRBD1. The CDR3 runs to 15 residues. Germline CDR1 SGHVS, CDR2 FNYEAQ. V was clipped by 5 bases and J by 0 bases; unmatched bases: 4. Here the CDR3 reads CASSPGQGMNTEAFF. Written as DNA, the CDR3 is TGTGCCAGCAGCCCGGGACAGGGAATGAACACTGAAGCTTTCTTT.